This T cell receptor (beta chain) was documented in a study of cytomegalovirus exposure and HLA in healthy donors. Donors sampled were nominally healthy, though unrecorded immune exposures were likely. There are 14 residues in the CDR3. The V end was cut by 6 bases, the J end by 0 bases, with 11 bases between. CDR1 and CDR2 (germline): MNHEY, SVGAGI. This clone has just one count. Its target is unknown. Both 60 Vbeta primers and 13 Jbeta primers went into the PCR. Some clones are missing from TCRdb's copy, which holds only in-frame ones; the method was immunoSEQ multiplex PCR. Counted here are about 190,000 clones, roughly 78% occurring once; the ten biggest clones make up about 0.64%. Study observations and caveats: A prior analysis recorded that most TCR beta V segments were productive about 87% or about 30% of the time. A few CMV-associated chains proved CMV antigen-specific in vitro. Researchers catalogued roughly 150 TCR beta chains as cytomegalovirus-associated.

The receptor comes from a boy aged 5-17 years in good health and CMV-seronegative. Sample: PBMCs. The genes are TRBV6-5 and TRBJ1-1, with D unresolved. In DNA form, the CDR3 reads TGTGCCAGCAGGGGAGATAATATGAACACTGAAGCTTTCTTT. This translates into CASRGDNMNTEAFF.